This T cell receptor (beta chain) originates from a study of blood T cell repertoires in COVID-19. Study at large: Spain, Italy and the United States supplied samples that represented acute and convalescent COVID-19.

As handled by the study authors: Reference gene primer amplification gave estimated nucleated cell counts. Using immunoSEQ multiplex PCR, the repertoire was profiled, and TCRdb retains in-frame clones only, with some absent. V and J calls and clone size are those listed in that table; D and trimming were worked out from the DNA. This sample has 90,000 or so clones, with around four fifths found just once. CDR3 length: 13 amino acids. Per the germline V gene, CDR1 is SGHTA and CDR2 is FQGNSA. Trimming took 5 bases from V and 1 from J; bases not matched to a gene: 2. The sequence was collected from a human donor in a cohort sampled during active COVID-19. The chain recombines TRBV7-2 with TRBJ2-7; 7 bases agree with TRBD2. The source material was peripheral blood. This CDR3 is CASSTGGSYEQYF. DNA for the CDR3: TGTGCCAGCAGCACCGGGGGGTCCTACGAGCAGTACTTC. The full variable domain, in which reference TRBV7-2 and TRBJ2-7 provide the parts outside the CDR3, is GAGVSQSPSNKVTEKGKDVELRCDPISGHTALYWYRQSLGQGLEFLIYFQGNSAPDKSGLPSDRFSAERTGGSVSTLTIQRTQQEDSAVYLCASSTGGSYEQYFGPGTRLTVT.